Below are 5 T cell receptor beta chains sequenced from a single sample in a study of graft-versus-host responses after intestinal transplantation. The data were produced by immunoSEQ multiplex PCR, yet TCRdb's version contains in-frame clones alone and is incomplete. Among 85,000 to 100,000 clones, approximately 90% were seen once, and the ten largest hold 0.3% to 0.35%. These receptors lack a known antigen. The sample consisted of unstimulated CD4+ T cells sorted from spleen or lymph node cells, taken before transplant. The receptors originated from a human donor who was the organ donor for an intestinal transplant.

The V and J genes are TRBV7-9 and TRBJ2-5; TRBD2 aligns across 10 bases. Trimming removed 6 bases from V and 4 bases from J; junction bases left unmatched: 14. There are 17 residues in the CDR3. Germline V gene sequence: CDR1 SEHNR, CDR2 FQNEAQ (reference sequence). The CDR3 DNA sequence: TGTGCCAGCAGTCGATCCGTAGGGACTAGCGACAGAGAGACCCAGTACTTC. This gives the protein CASSRSVGTSDRETQYF. The complete variable domain, with remaining parts taken from reference TRBV7-9 and TRBJ2-5, reads DTGVSQNPRHKITKRGQNVTFRCDPISEHNRLYWYRQTLGQGPEFLTYFQNEAQLEKSRLLSDRFSAERPKGSFSTLEIQRTEQGDSAMYLCASSRSVGTSDRETQYFGPGTRLLVL.

This clone showed up just once. The V call is TRBV7-2, the J call TRBJ2-5; 10 nucleotides match TRBD2. Looked up from germline, CDR1 is SGHTA and CDR2 is FQGNSA. The J segment lost 0 bases and the V segment lost 1 base, leaving 5 bases of the junction unmatched. The CDR3 totals 17 residues. The CDR3 loop reads CASSLELLAGHQETQYF. In nucleotides, the CDR3 is TGTGCCAGCAGCTTAGAGCTACTAGCGGGACACCAAGAGACCCAGTACTTC.

The chain employs TRBV12-2 and TRBJ1-4; TRBD1 is the table's D call and was not checked against the DNA. TRBV12-2 is assigned pseudogene status. The length of the CDR3 is 20 residues. The CDR3 coding sequence is TGTGCAAGTCGCTTAGTAGAGAGTGGGTTGGGGGCGCGGACTAATGAAAAACTGTTTTTT. Its protein product is CASRLVESGLGARTNEKLFF.

This clone was observed once. DNA of the CDR3: TGTGCCTCTACGGCGGGATCTGGGGCCAACGTCCTGACTTTC. Translating it yields CASTAGSGANVLTF. This rearrangement joins TRBV6-5 to TRBJ2-6; D perhaps matches TRBD2 (6 bases). The V gene's germline CDR1 is MNHEY and CDR2 SVGAGI. This CDR3 spans 14 amino acids. V gave up 11 bases and J gave up 1 base, with 12 bases separating them.

The rearrangement links TRBV11-2 to TRBJ1-5, with a possible D match to TRBD1 (6 bases). This CDR3 is 14 amino acids long. V was cut by 4 bases and J by 4 bases, with 11 bases left in between. Germline V CDR1 and CDR2: SGHAT, FQNNGV. CDR3 region: CASSSTDRNQPQHF. The CDR3 nucleotides read TGTGCCAGCAGCTCTACAGACAGGAATCAGCCCCAGCATTTT.